These 32 T cell receptor beta chains originate from one sample sequenced in a study of blood T cell repertoires in COVID-19. Produced via immunoSEQ multiplex PCR; TCRdb's table is partial and in-frame only. The sample has 65,000 to 85,000 clones; approximately 89% are singletons. Sequenced input: peripheral blood. Receptors originate from a middle-aged man with active COVID-19.

The rearrangement links TRBV28 to TRBJ1-2; TRBD1 aligns across 7 bases. The germline V gene encodes CDR1 MDHEN and CDR2 SYDVKM. V lost 6 bases, J lost 7 bases, and 8 bases stayed unmatched. The CDR3 length is 13 residues. The CDR3 region has the DNA TGTGCCAGCAGCCAGGGGGTAAACAGTGGCTACACCTTC. The encoded protein is CASSQGVNSGYTF.

In its sample, this clone was seen once. This sequence joins TRBV5-1 and TRBJ2-7, with TRBD1 as a possible D gene (5 bases). The CDR3 extends over 13 amino acids. Germline V lookup: CDR1 SGHRS, CDR2 YFSETQ. V lost 0 bases, J lost 5 bases, and 9 bases lay in between. CDR3 protein: CASSLEGIHEQYF. The CDR3 DNA is TGCGCCAGCAGCTTGGAGGGGATCCACGAGCAGTACTTC.

This clone was observed many times. The rearrangement uses TRBV19 and TRBJ1-2; TRBD1 is a possible D gene (6 bases). The CDR3 runs to 15 residues. CDR1 and CDR2 from the germline V gene are LNHDA and SQIVND (reference sequence). V was shortened by 4 bases and J by 2 bases, with 14 bases between the two germline ends. This chain's CDR3 is CASSSRGQPNYGYTF. DNA of the CDR3: TGTGCCAGTAGTAGTAGGGGACAACCGAACTATGGCTACACCTTC.

The chain uses TRBV7-8 and TRBJ1-3, with D possibly being TRBD1 (5 bases). Trimming took off 5 bases at V and 5 bases at J, with 10 bases between the two ends. The V gene's germline CDR1 is SGHVS and CDR2 FQNEAQ. The CDR3 loop spans 13 amino acids. CDR3 loop: CASSNGQRNTIYF. The CDR3 DNA is TGTGCCAGCAGCAACGGACAAAGAAACACCATATATTTT.

The chain employs TRBV5-1 and TRBJ2-7; tentatively, D is TRBD1 (6 bases). The length of the CDR3 is 12 residues. Germline CDR1 and CDR2: SGHRS and YFSETQ. Trimming shortened V by 3 bases and J by 4 bases, and 8 bases separated the two germline ends. Here the CDR3 DNA reads TGCGCCAGCAGCTCCAGGGGTTACGAGCAGTACTTC. Translated, it gives CASSSRGYEQYF.

This chain links TRBV7-8 with TRBJ2-1; the D is unclear. The CDR3 spans 12 residues. In germline, CDR1 is SGHVS, CDR2 FQNEAQ. V lost 0 bases to trimming and J lost 6 bases, with 3 bases between them. CDR3 residues: CASSLARNEQFF. The CDR3 DNA sequence: TGTGCCAGCAGCTTAGCGCGCAATGAGCAGTTCTTC.

This chain connects TRBV4-1 to TRBJ1-3, with 7 nucleotides matching TRBD1. The V gene end was trimmed by 0 bases and the J gene end by 3 bases; junction bases not matched to a gene: 5. This CDR3 spans 16 amino acids. Germline CDR1 is MGHRA and CDR2 is YSYEKL. This CDR3 is CASSQDAGGGGNTIYF. The DNA for the CDR3 is TGCGCCAGCAGCCAAGACGCAGGGGGTGGTGGAAACACCATATATTTT.

The chain joins TRBV5-4 to TRBJ1-6, with D possibly matching TRBD1 (6 bases). Germline V gene sequence: CDR1 SGHNT, CDR2 YYREEE (reference sequence). The CDR3 sequence is 14 residues long. Between the trimmed V and J ends, which lost 2 bases and 10 bases, there was a span of 13 bases. CDR3: CASSLIQGDSPLHF. DNA of the CDR3: TGTGCCAGCAGCTTAATACAGGGCGACTCACCCCTCCACTTT.

This clone was detected many times. The same CDR3 is also encoded by other DNA sequences in this sample. The V call is TRBV13, the J call TRBJ1-6; a weak D match, TRBD1 (6 bases). V was clipped by 0 bases and J by 5 bases, with 8 bases between them. The germline V gene has CDR1 PRHDT and CDR2 FYEKMQ (reference sequence). This CDR3 has 15 residues. CDR3 DNA: TGTGCCAGCAGCTTAGGGGACAGAGATAATTCACCCCTCCACTTT. Its protein product is CASSLGDRDNSPLHF. Full variable domain (rest looked up from reference TRBV13 and TRBJ1-6): AAGVIQSPRHLIKEKRETATLKCYPIPRHDTVYWYQQGPGQDPQFLISFYEKMQSDKGSIPDRFSAQQFSDYHSELNMSSLELGDSALYFCASSLGDRDNSPLHFGNGTRLTVT.

J is TRBJ2-7 and V is TRBV7-2; 9 bases line up with TRBD1. The trim removed 5 bases at V and 5 bases at J, leaving 7 bases unmatched. The CDR3 extends over 14 amino acids. The germline CDR1 and CDR2 sequences are SGHTA and FQGNSA. As DNA, the CDR3 is TGTGCCAGCAGCCAGGGGGACAGGGCCCACGAGCAGTACTTC. Its translation is CASSQGDRAHEQYF.

The J gene is TRBJ1-1, the V gene TRBV27; D ambiguous. The CDR3 is 13 residues long. The ends were cut back, 6 bases at V and 8 bases at J, with 16 bases in the middle. CDR1 and CDR2 (germline): MNHEY, SMNVEV (reference sequence). The CDR3 sequence is CASRTNYRREAFF. The DNA of the CDR3 is TGTGCCAGCAGAACAAACTATAGGCGAGAAGCTTTCTTT.

The chain combines TRBV19 with TRBJ1-2; D call uncertain. Germline-derived CDR1 and CDR2 are LNHDA and SQIVND (reference sequence). CDR3 length: 14 amino acids. V lost 5 bases and J lost 6, with 16 bases in between. As DNA, the CDR3 is TGTGCCAGTAGTCCCCCCCGGCGGCTTGATGGCTACACCTTC. Its protein product is CASSPPRRLDGYTF.

The J gene is TRBJ2-7, the V gene TRBV4-1; TRBD2 aligns across 11 bases. Per germline, CDR1 MGHRA and CDR2 YSYEKL. The CDR3 spans 18 residues. With V trimmed by 0 bases and J by 3 bases, 10 bases remained unmatched. The CDR3 sequence is CASSQEWLAGGADYEQYF. Here the CDR3 DNA reads TGCGCCAGCAGCCAAGAGTGGCTAGCGGGGGGAGCAGACTACGAGCAGTACTTC.

This rearrangement joins TRBV10-1 to TRBJ2-7; 9 bases align to TRBD1. The junction had 3 bases not matched to a gene; V was cut back by 1 base and J by 2 bases. Germline CDR1 WNHNN, CDR2 SYGVQD (reference sequence). This CDR3 contains 15 residues. The CDR3 reads CASSEWRTGAYEQYF. In nucleotides, the CDR3 is TGCGCCAGCAGTGAGTGGAGGACAGGGGCCTACGAGCAGTACTTC.

V is TRBV27 and J is TRBJ1-1, with 7 bases aligning to TRBD1. This CDR3 comprises 15 residues. CDR1 is MNHEY and CDR2 is SMNVEV in the germline V gene (reference sequence). V dropped 4 bases and J dropped 4; count of bases not matched to a gene: 9. CDR3 nucleotide sequence: TGTGCCAGCAGTTCGACAGGGAATGGGGCCACTGAAGCTTTCTTT. Translated, it gives CASSSTGNGATEAFF.

Only one count was recorded for this clone. V usage is TRBV15 and J usage is TRBJ1-5, with 7 bases that match TRBD1. The germline V gene has CDR1 LNHNV and CDR2 YYDKDF (reference sequence). The junction had 5 bases not matched to a gene; V was cut back by 8 bases and J by 4 bases. This CDR3 is built from 13 residues. CDR3 protein: CATGGGENQPQHF. The CDR3 nucleotides are TGTGCCACCGGAGGGGGCGAAAATCAGCCCCAGCATTTT.

The chain is built from TRBV19 and TRBJ2-2; no clear D. The CDR3 covers 13 residues. CDR1 and CDR2 (germline): LNHDA, SQIVND (reference sequence). Trimming stripped 10 bases from V and 5 bases from J, with 14 bases between. The CDR3 DNA sequence: TGTGCCACCCACGAGGATCGTACCGGGGAGCTGTTTTTT. Protein: CATHEDRTGELFF.

The rearrangement links TRBV5-1 to TRBJ1-3; D is perhaps TRBD1 (6 bases). The germline V and J ends were trimmed by 1 base and 0 bases, with 8 bases remaining between them. The CDR3 covers 15 residues. Per germline, CDR1 SGHRS and CDR2 YFSETQ. The CDR3 region has the DNA TGCGCCAGCAGCTTGTCGACAGGCTCTGGAAACACCATATATTTT. Amino acids: CASSLSTGSGNTIYF. Filled out from reference TRBV5-1 and TRBJ1-3, the complete variable domain reads KAGVTQTPRYLIKTRGQQVTLSCSPISGHRSVSWYQQTPGQGLQFLFEYFSETQRNKGNFPGRFSGRQFSNSRSEMNVSTLELGDSALYLCASSLSTGSGNTIYFGEGSWLTVV.

The V gene is TRBV24-1, the J gene TRBJ2-2, with D possibly TRBD1 on 6 matching bases. Germline CDR1 and CDR2: KGHDR and SFDVKD. V was trimmed by 2 bases and J by 1 base, leaving 10 bases between them. The CDR3 runs to 16 residues. The CDR3 coding sequence is TGTGCCACCAGTGATTCAGGGGCCATGAACACCGGGGAGCTGTTTTTT. This gives the protein CATSDSGAMNTGELFF.

This clone was seen only a few times. The chain combines TRBV24-1 with TRBJ2-7, with 7 bases matching TRBD1. Germline-derived CDR1 and CDR2 are KGHDR and SFDVKD. The V gene end was trimmed by 4 bases and the J gene end by 4 bases; junction bases not matched to a gene: 9. The CDR3 runs to 15 residues. The chain's CDR3 is CATSETTGSLYEQYF. CDR3 bases: TGTGCCACCAGTGAGACGACAGGGTCCCTTTACGAGCAGTACTTC.

The chain employs TRBV2 and TRBJ2-1; D perhaps matches TRBD1 (8 bases). The V end lost 7 bases, the J end lost 3 bases, and 16 bases lay between the germline ends. Germline loops: CDR1 SNHLY, CDR2 FYNNEI. CDR3 length: 15 residues. The CDR3 sequence: CASTSQGGLYNEQFF. CDR3 sequence (DNA): TGTGCCAGCACTTCACAGGGGGGGCTCTACAATGAGCAGTTCTTC. Full variable domain (remainder filled in from reference TRBV2 and TRBJ2-1): EPEVTQTPSHQVTQMGQEVILRCVPISNHLYFYWYRQILGQKVEFLVSFYNNEISEKSEIFDDQFSVERPDGSNFTLKIRSTKLEDSAMYFCASTSQGGLYNEQFFGPGTRLTVL.

This chain uses TRBV18 with TRBJ2-7, with 10 nucleotides matching TRBD1. CDR1 and CDR2 from the germline V gene are KGHSH and LQKENI. The CDR3 runs to 13 residues. The V and J ends lost 6 bases and 6 bases, in that order; junction bases with no gene match: 5. For the CDR3, the DNA is TGTGCCAGCTCGAGGGACAGGGGAGGCGAGCAGTACTTC. It is translated as CASSRDRGGEQYF. Looking up the rest from reference TRBV18 and TRBJ2-7 gives the full variable domain: NAGVMQNPRHLVRRRGQEARLRCSPMKGHSHVYWYRQLPEEGLKFMVYLQKENIIDESGMPKERFSAEFPKEGPSILRIQQVVRGDSAAYFCASSRDRGGEQYFGPGTRLTVT.

This chain joins TRBV4-2 and TRBJ1-3, with D uncertain. Between the trimmed V and J ends, which lost 0 bases and 0 bases, there was a span of 15 bases. This CDR3 has 18 amino acids. Per germline, CDR1 LGHNA and CDR2 YNFKEQ. CDR3 in DNA: TGTGCCAGCAGCCAAGATATTTGGTCCCTCAGCTCTGGAAACACCATATATTTT. Amino acid sequence: CASSQDIWSLSSGNTIYF.

The chain combines TRBV6-5 with TRBJ2-5; 7 positions match TRBD2. V was pared by 6 bases and J by 5 bases, with 6 bases of the junction left unmatched. Germline CDR1 reads MNHEY; CDR2 reads SVGAGI. CDR3 length: 13 amino acids. This CDR3 is CASRKSGDETQYF. DNA for the CDR3: TGTGCCAGCAGAAAGAGCGGGGACGAGACCCAGTACTTC.

The chain uses TRBV29-1 and TRBJ2-5, with D unresolved. V was clipped by 7 bases and J by 1 base, with 7 bases between them. Per the germline V gene, CDR1 is SQVTM and CDR2 is ANQGSEA. The CDR3 length is 11 residues. The CDR3: CSANSQETQYF. CDR3 DNA: TGCAGCGCGAACAGCCAAGAGACCCAGTACTTC.

The chain joins TRBV27 to TRBJ1-6; the D gene is possibly TRBD1 (5 bases). V lost 5 bases, J lost 9 bases, and 17 bases lay in between. The CDR3 covers 15 residues. Germline CDR1 MNHEY, CDR2 SMNVEV (reference sequence). CDR3 amino acids: CASSIGPTGASPLHF. The CDR3 DNA reads TGTGCCAGCAGTATCGGGCCAACTGGGGCTTCACCCCTCCACTTT.

In this sample, this clone turned up a few times. V usage is TRBV6-5 and J usage is TRBJ1-6; possibly TRBD1 for D (5 bases). Deletions cut 6 bases from V and 7 bases from J, with 7 bases between. CDR1 and CDR2 from the germline V gene are MNHEY and SVGAGI. This CDR3 has 12 residues. The CDR3 sequence: CASRGGNSPLHF. The CDR3 DNA reads TGTGCCAGCAGGGGGGGGAATTCACCCCTCCACTTT.

The genes are TRBV13 and TRBJ1-1, with D unresolved. The CDR3 runs to 15 residues. Germline CDR1 is PRHDT and CDR2 is FYEKMQ (reference sequence). The V gene lost 1 base and the J gene lost 0 bases, with 9 bases spanning the gap. The CDR3 nucleotides are TGTGCCAGCAGCTTAGCGTCCAGGATGAACACTGAAGCTTTCTTT. Protein: CASSLASRMNTEAFF.

The chain is built from TRBV7-2 and TRBJ2-3, with 10 bases matching TRBD2. The ends lost 1 base at V and 4 bases at J; junction bases unmatched: 2. This CDR3 spans 15 amino acids. CDR1 is SGHTA, CDR2 FQGNSA, per germline. The CDR3 spells CASSLGAGGADTQYF. The CDR3 DNA follows: TGTGCCAGCAGCTTAGGAGCGGGGGGGGCAGATACGCAGTATTTT. The variable domain in full, with the rest retrieved from reference TRBV7-2 and TRBJ2-3, is GAGVSQSPSNKVTEKGKDVELRCDPISGHTALYWYRQSLGQGLEFLIYFQGNSAPDKSGLPSDRFSAERTGGSVSTLTIQRTQQEDSAVYLCASSLGAGGADTQYFGPGTRLTVL.

This rearrangement joins TRBV7-8 to TRBJ2-7; perhaps TRBD1 as D (6 bases). Looked up from germline, CDR1 is SGHVS and CDR2 is FQNEAQ. The CDR3 runs 13 residues. Trimming pared 6 bases from V and 5 bases from J, leaving 14 bases between. The CDR3 spells CASSLRQAHEQYF. The CDR3 DNA reads TGTGCCAGCAGTCTTAGACAGGCCCACGAGCAGTACTTC. Based on the CDR3 plus reference TRBV7-8 and TRBJ2-7, the full variable domain is GAGVSQSPRYKVAKRGQDVALRCDPISGHVSLFWYQQALGQGPEFLTYFQNEAQLDKSGLPSDRFFAERPEGSVSTLKIQRTQQEDSAVYLCASSLRQAHEQYFGPGTRLTVT.

This chain connects TRBV4-1 to TRBJ2-3, with 14 bases aligning to TRBD2. Germline CDR1 reads MGHRA; CDR2 reads YSYEKL. The CDR3 length is 16 residues. Germline trimming cut 1 base from V and 6 bases from J; bases unmatched to any gene: 3. CDR3 protein: CASSQGLAGGLDTQYF. CDR3 sequence (DNA): TGCGCCAGCAGCCAAGGACTAGCGGGGGGGCTGGATACGCAGTATTTT.

The chain recombines TRBV10-3 with TRBJ1-2; no clear D gene. The CDR3 loop spans 15 amino acids. Germline CDR1 and CDR2: ENHRY and SYGVKD. V was trimmed by 0 bases and J by 4 bases, leaving 12 bases between them. The CDR3 bases are TGTGCCATCAGTGAGTCGTCTGTAAATCCCTATGGCTACACCTTC. Protein: CAISESSVNPYGYTF.